This T cell receptor (beta chain) was profiled in a study of T cell responses to AZD1222 COVID-19 vaccine. Study-wide findings and caveats: Breadth and depth of Spike-specific TCRs rose after two AZD1222 doses.

Notes on this clone: Its antigen is unknown.

Generated by immunoSEQ multiplex PCR, the TCRdb table keeps only in-frame clones and is missing some. The sample holds under 150,000 clones, around 91% seen once. This CDR3 spans 14 amino acids. CDR1 LGHDT and CDR2 YNNKEL come from the germline V gene (reference sequence). Losses at the gene ends were 1 base for V and 6 bases for J; bases not matched to a gene: 0. This receptor was taken from an adult who received the AZD1222 COVID-19 vaccine. The sample was peripheral blood, taken 28 days after the second AZD1222 dose. The genes are TRBV3-1 (or the pseudogene TRBV3-2) and TRBJ2-1; 10 bases align to TRBD1. As DNA, the CDR3 is TGTGCCAGCAGCCAAGGGACAGGGGGCAATGAGCAGTTCTTC. Translated: CASSQGTGGNEQFF.